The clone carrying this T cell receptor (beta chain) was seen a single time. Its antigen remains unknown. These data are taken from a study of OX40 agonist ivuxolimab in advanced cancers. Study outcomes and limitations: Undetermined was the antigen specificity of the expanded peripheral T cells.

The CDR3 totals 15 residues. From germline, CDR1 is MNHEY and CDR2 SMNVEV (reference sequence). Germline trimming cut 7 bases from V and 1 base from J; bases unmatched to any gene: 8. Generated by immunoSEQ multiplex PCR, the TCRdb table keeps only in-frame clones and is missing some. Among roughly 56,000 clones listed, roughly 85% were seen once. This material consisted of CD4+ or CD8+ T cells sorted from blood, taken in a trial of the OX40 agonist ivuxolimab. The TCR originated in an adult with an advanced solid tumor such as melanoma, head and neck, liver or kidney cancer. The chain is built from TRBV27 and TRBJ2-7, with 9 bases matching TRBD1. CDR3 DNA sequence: TGTGCCAGCAAACAACAGGGACAGGGTTCCTACGAGCAGTACTTC. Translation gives CASKQQGQGSYEQYF.